This is a list of T cell receptor beta chains from one sample in a study of blood T cell repertoires in COVID-19. Some clones are missing from TCRdb's copy, which holds only in-frame ones; the method was immunoSEQ multiplex PCR. There are around 20,000 clones in the sample; about 88% occur only once, and about a sixth lies in the top ten. Sequencing was carried out using peripheral blood. These receptor sequences come from a man aged 65 to 79 with acute or convalescent COVID-19. The conserved cysteine and the conserved F or W are not part of the CDR3 here. Fields, in order: V gene, J gene, CDR3 protein.

TRBV4-1	TRBJ1-3	ASSQTGISGNTIY
TRBV11-2	TRBJ1-2	ASSFDSYYGYT
TRBV28	TRBJ1-3	ASSPTGDAGNTIY
TRBV20-1	TRBJ1-6	SASTTADSPLH
TRBV27	TRBJ2-1	ASSSWDRALNEQF
TRBV3-1/TRBV3-2	TRBJ2-7	ASSLLRGGSEQY
TRBV6-2/TRBV6-3	TRBJ2-3	ASSFFRVNTDTQY
TRBV19	TRBJ1-5	ASRPGQVGGYSNQPQH
TRBV28	TRBJ2-3	ASSRGTDTQY
TRBV7-3	TRBJ2-5	ASSLGQQETQY
TRBV11-1	TRBJ1-4	ASSPRTGGKEKLF
TRBV9	TRBJ2-7	ASSPRGEGLTYEQY
TRBV11-3	TRBJ2-1	ASSWTSGRNEQF
TRBV7-2	TRBJ1-3	ASSLYGNTIY
TRBV10-3	TRBJ1-2	AISESTGEGYGYT
TRBV4-1	TRBJ1-1	ASSRTPLQGPEMNTEAF
TRBV5-5	TRBJ2-7	ASSLMVAGLYEQY
TRBV10-3	TRBJ2-1	AIKRDISSGEQF
TRBV6-6	TRBJ2-7	ASTQTGGGEQY
TRBV5-5	TRBJ1-6	ASSLEEGWNSPLH
TRBV19	TRBJ1-3	ASSVTATSSGNTIY
TRBV5-5	TRBJ1-2	ASSPRQGRHGYT
TRBV11-2	TRBJ2-5	ASSSTGAETQY
TRBV7-8	TRBJ2-7	ASSLAQGSSGRGEQY
TRBV10-3	TRBJ2-2	AISVTGELF
TRBV27	TRBJ2-1	ASSSPRLAGLYNEQF
TRBV7-2	TRBJ2-7	ASSLARGYDEQY
TRBV4-3	TRBJ2-1	ASSQRDRGNNEQF
TRBV6-1	TRBJ1-2	ASSEGGREEGYT
TRBV6-5	TRBJ2-7	ASSPGGKPYEQY
TRBV2	TRBJ1-5	ASTEKDRDQPQH
TRBV7-2	TRBJ2-7	ASTPVLAGLNYEQY
TRBV5-1	TRBJ2-3	ASRGTGGADTQY
TRBV6-6	TRBJ1-2	ASRDDRGHGYT
TRBV5-1	TRBJ1-1	ASSYRQGTEAF
TRBV28	TRBJ2-4	ASSSPGLLKNIQY
TRBV11-2	TRBJ2-3	ASSLDLGGRGEDTQY
TRBV29-1	TRBJ2-1	SVEDLELAGVNEQF
TRBV4-2	TRBJ1-2	ASSQQGRGGYT
TRBV7-3	TRBJ2-1	ASSFDSYNEQF
TRBV28	TRBJ2-7	ASTPPAAHSYEQY
TRBV28	TRBJ2-1	ASSFLQGLPEQF
TRBV7-9	TRBJ2-5	ASSSGLEGRETQY
TRBV7-9	TRBJ2-3	ASSSPLGHPTDTQY
TRBV21-1	TRBJ2-7	ASPGRGLTYEQY
TRBV12-3/TRBV12-4	TRBJ2-5	ASSGVQETQY